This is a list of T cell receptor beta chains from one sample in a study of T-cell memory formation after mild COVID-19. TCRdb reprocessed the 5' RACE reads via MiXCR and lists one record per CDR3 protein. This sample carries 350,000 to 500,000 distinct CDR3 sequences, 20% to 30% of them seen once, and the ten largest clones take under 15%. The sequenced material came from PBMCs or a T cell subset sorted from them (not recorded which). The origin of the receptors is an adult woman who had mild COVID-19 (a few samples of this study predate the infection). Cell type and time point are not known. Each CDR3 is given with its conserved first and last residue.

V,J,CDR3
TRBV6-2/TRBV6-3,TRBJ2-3,CASSRGRGPDTQYF
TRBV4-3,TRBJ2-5,CASSQGRDRQETQYF
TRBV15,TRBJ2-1,CATSRPRGEQFF
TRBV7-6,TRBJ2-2,CASSLETGRVTGELFF
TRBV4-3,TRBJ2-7,CASPPGGRTYEQYF
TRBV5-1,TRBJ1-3,CASSSERTPGNTIYF
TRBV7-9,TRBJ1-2,CASSLEGYTF
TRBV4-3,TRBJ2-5,CASSQGGEAGWGRETQYF
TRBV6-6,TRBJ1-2,CASSSGGRINYGYTF
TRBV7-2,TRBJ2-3,CASSQGQGSTDTQYF
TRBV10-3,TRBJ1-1,CAISPGGLQTEAFF
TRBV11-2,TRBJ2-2,CASSLDLRTANTGELFF
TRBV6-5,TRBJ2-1,CASNPGGSTNEQFF
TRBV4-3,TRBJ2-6,CASSQDTQTGANVLTF
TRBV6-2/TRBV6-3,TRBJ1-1,CASSWIHMNTEAFF
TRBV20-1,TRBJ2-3,CSARDQASGSLKGTQYF
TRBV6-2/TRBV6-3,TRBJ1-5,CASSLTRNSNQPQHF
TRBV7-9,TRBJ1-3,CASSQPGPSGNTIYF
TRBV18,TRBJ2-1,CASSPPGLADPNEQFF
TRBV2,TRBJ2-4,CASKRGMEDQAKNIQYF
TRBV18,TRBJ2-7,CASSPSGRAHEQYF
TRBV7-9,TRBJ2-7,CASSSWDRGYEQYF